This T cell receptor beta chain is drawn from a study of cytomegalovirus exposure and HLA in healthy donors. PCR used 60 Vbeta primers and 13 Jbeta primers. Here immunoSEQ multiplex PCR was the method, and the copy in TCRdb shows in-frame clones only, minus some. The table records around 100,000 clones, roughly 80% of them present only once. A word on this clone: Its matching antigen is unknown.

CDR1 is MGHRA and CDR2 is YSYEKL in the germline V gene. The CDR3 runs to 18 residues. Trimming pared 2 bases from V and 5 bases from J, leaving 24 bases between. General study results and limits: Apparent HLA restriction characterized most CMV-associated TCR beta chains in a later analysis.

The TCR sequence derives from a man aged 30-40 years in good health and CMV-seropositive. The source material was PBMCs. The chain links TRBV4-1 to TRBJ2-5; tentatively, D is TRBD2 (6 bases). The CDR3 loop reads CASSQRIAVSGVGETQYF. Written as DNA, the CDR3 is TGCGCCAGCAGCCAACGAATAGCGGTATCGGGGGTAGGGGAGACCCAGTACTTC.